The rows below give T cell receptor beta chains drawn from one sample of a study of T cells in localized non-small cell lung cancer. Measured with immunoSEQ multiplex PCR; TCRdb has only the in-frame clones, and not every one. This sample has tens of thousands of clones; about 91% occur once, and the top ten carry about 10%. The sample was PBMCs, taken before any cancer treatment. The receptors derive from a woman aged 35 to 70 with stage II lung adenocarcinoma. The CDR3 runs from the conserved cysteine through the conserved F or W. D genes are given only for firm matches. Clone size is not always given. Where it is, it says once, few, many or a class for expanded clones.

v_call,clone_size,j_call,d_call,cdr3_aa,cdr3_nt
TRBV4-1,-,TRBJ2-3,TRBD2,CATRLAGGTDTQYF,TGCGCCACGCGACTAGCGGGAGGCACAGATACGCAGTATTTT
TRBV14,-,TRBJ2-7,-,CASSPLGGTYEQYF,TGTGCCAGCTCCCCTTTGGGAGGCACTTACGAGCAGTACTTC
TRBV28,-,TRBJ2-7,-,CASSLGSLRERSYEQYF,TGTGCCAGCAGTCTAGGTTCCCTCAGGGAGCGTAGCTACGAGCAGTACTTC
TRBV11-3,-,TRBJ2-1,-,CASSLGEGNEQFF,TGTGCCAGCAGCTTAGGTGAGGGGAATGAGCAGTTCTTC
TRBV19,-,TRBJ2-4,-,CASSIVPGDGDF,TGTGCCAGTAGTATAGTGCCGGGGGACGGGGACTTC
TRBV6-5,-,TRBJ1-2,TRBD1,CASSYSGTGRGYTF,TGTGCCAGCAGTTACTCGGGGACAGGGCGAGGCTACACCTTC
TRBV11-2,-,TRBJ2-7,TRBD2,CASSSGLALQYF,TGTGCCAGCAGCTCGGGACTAGCATTGCAGTACTTC
TRBV7-7,-,TRBJ2-3,-,CASSLTRGRADTQYF,TGTGCCAGCAGCTTGACAAGGGGGAGGGCAGATACGCAGTATTTT
TRBV10-3,-,TRBJ2-7,-,CAISGPEVPGIPYEQYF,TGTGCCATCAGTGGTCCCGAGGTACCCGGGATCCCCTACGAGCAGTACTTC
TRBV21-1,-,TRBJ1-5,-,CASPKPPDSNQPQHF,TGTGCCAGTCCGAAACCTCCGGATAGCAATCAGCCCCAGCATTTT
TRBV11-2,-,TRBJ2-7,-,CASSFADIYEQYF,TGTGCCAGCAGCTTTGCGGACATCTACGAGCAGTACTTC
TRBV5-1,-,TRBJ1-1,-,CASSSTDPPEIF,TGCGCCAGCAGCTCAACAGACCCCCCCGAGATCTTT
TRBV5-1,-,TRBJ2-1,TRBD2,CASSLDSGGAYNEQFF,TGCGCCAGCAGCTTGGATAGCGGGGGAGCCTACAATGAGCAGTTCTTC
TRBV4-2,few,TRBJ1-5,-,CASSQGETGNQPQHF,TGTGCCAGCAGCCAAGGCGAAACAGGGAATCAGCCCCAGCATTTT
TRBV7-9,-,TRBJ1-5,-,CASSLQGSYQPQHF,TGTGCCAGCAGCTTGCAGGGATCGTATCAGCCCCAGCATTTT
TRBV4-2,-,TRBJ1-2,-,CASRGGASVYGYTF,TGTGCCAGCAGGGGGGGGGCGTCCGTCTATGGCTACACCTTC
TRBV19,-,TRBJ2-1,TRBD2,CASSIEGTSGRKSSYNEQFF,TGTGCCAGTAGTATAGAAGGGACTAGCGGGAGGAAAAGCTCCTACAATGAGCAGTTCTTC
TRBV18,-,TRBJ2-7,TRBD2,CASSPPRLAGGPGDEQYF,TGTGCCAGCTCACCACCCCGACTAGCGGGAGGGCCGGGGGACGAGCAGTACTTC
TRBV7-8,-,TRBJ1-3,-,CASSPQSISSGNTIYF,TGTGCCAGCAGCCCCCAAAGCATAAGCTCTGGAAACACCATATATTTT
TRBV29-1,-,TRBJ1-2,-,CSVEARTNYGYTF,TGCAGCGTTGAAGCGAGAACTAACTATGGCTACACCTTC
TRBV5-6,once,TRBJ1-5,-,CASSLGNQPQHF,TGTGCCAGCAGCTTGGGAAATCAGCCCCAGCATTTT
TRBV6-1,-,TRBJ1-2,-,CASSAGIPYGYTF,TGTGCCAGCAGTGCAGGGATTCCCTATGGCTACACCTTC
TRBV6-6,-,TRBJ2-7,-,CASSRLESYEQYF,TGTGCCAGCAGCCGGCTAGAGTCCTACGAGCAGTACTTC
TRBV4-2,-,TRBJ2-5,-,CASSQTTGASQETQYF,TGTGCCAGCAGCCAAACGACGGGGGCCTCACAAGAGACCCAGTACTTC
TRBV9,-,TRBJ1-2,TRBD1,CASRSPRDRDPPSYGYTF,TGTGCCAGCAGGTCCCCACGGGACAGGGACCCGCCCAGCTATGGCTACACCTTC
TRBV4-1,-,TRBJ2-3,TRBD1,CASSQAVGTGPDTQYF,TGCGCCAGCAGCCAGGCCGTCGGGACAGGCCCAGATACGCAGTATTTT
TRBV6-5,-,TRBJ2-4,-,CASSYSNGLAKNIQYF,TGTGCCAGCAGTTACTCGAACGGGCTAGCCAAAAACATTCAGTACTTC
TRBV5-1,-,TRBJ2-1,-,CASSSIINEQFF,TGCGCCAGCAGCTCAATAATCAATGAGCAGTTCTTC
TRBV18,-,TRBJ2-3,TRBD2,CASSLRTSGNTDTQYF,TGTGCCAGCTCACTAAGGACTAGCGGTAACACAGATACGCAGTATTTT
TRBV19,-,TRBJ2-7,TRBD1,CASSISGGPYEQYF,TGTGCCAGTAGTATCTCAGGGGGACCCTACGAGCAGTACTTC
TRBV12-5,-,TRBJ1-2,-,CASGLGGHGYTF,TGTGCTAGTGGCTTGGGGGGGCATGGCTACACCTTC
TRBV2,few,TRBJ1-3,-,CASSAIGRYSGNTIYF,TGTGCCAGCAGTGCGATCGGGAGGTATAGTGGAAACACCATATATTTT
TRBV29-1,-,TRBJ2-1,TRBD1,CSVATGGSYNEQFF,TGCAGCGTGGCGACAGGGGGATCCTACAATGAGCAGTTCTTC
TRBV4-1,-,TRBJ1-4,-,CASSQRQSNEKLFF,TGCGCCAGCAGCCAACGACAGTCTAATGAAAAACTGTTTTTT
TRBV4-2,-,TRBJ2-7,-,CASSQTPGNYEQYF,TGTGCCAGCAGCCAAACTCCAGGAAACTACGAGCAGTACTTC
TRBV5-4,-,TRBJ1-2,TRBD1,CASSLGDSTGSFYGYTF,TGTGCCAGCAGCTTGGGGGATTCGACAGGGTCCTTCTATGGCTACACCTTC
TRBV15,-,TRBJ2-4,TRBD2,CATSRDGLANIQYF,TGTGCCACCAGCAGAGATGGACTAGCCAACATTCAGTACTTC
TRBV5-5,-,TRBJ2-5,-,CASSRGRREETQYF,TGTGCCAGCAGCCGGGGACGGAGAGAAGAGACCCAGTACTTC
TRBV10-1,-,TRBJ2-2,TRBD2,CASSESLREGNTGELFF,TGCGCCAGCAGTGAGTCGTTGCGGGAGGGGAACACCGGGGAGCTGTTTTTT
TRBV7-9,-,TRBJ2-5,-,CASSPGIGWVETQYF,TGTGCCAGCAGCCCCGGGATAGGTTGGGTAGAGACCCAGTACTTC
TRBV6-5,-,TRBJ1-2,TRBD1,CASSYRDRVGGYTF,TGTGCCAGCAGTTACCGGGACAGGGTGGGAGGCTACACCTTC